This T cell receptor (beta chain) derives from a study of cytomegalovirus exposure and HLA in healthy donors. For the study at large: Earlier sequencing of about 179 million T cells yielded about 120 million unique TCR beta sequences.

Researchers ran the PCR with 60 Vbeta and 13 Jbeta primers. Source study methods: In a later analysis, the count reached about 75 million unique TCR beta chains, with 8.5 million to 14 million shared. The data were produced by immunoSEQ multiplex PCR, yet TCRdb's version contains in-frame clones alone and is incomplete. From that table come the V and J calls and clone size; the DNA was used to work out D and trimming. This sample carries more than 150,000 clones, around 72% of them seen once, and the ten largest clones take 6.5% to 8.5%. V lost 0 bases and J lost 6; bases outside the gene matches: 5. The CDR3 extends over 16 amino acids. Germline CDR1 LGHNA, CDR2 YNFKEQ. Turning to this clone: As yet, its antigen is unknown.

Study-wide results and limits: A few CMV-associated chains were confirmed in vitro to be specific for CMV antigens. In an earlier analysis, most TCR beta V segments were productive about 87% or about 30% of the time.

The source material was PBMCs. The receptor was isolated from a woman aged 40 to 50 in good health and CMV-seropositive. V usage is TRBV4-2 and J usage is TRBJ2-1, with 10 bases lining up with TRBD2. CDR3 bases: TGTGCCAGCAGCCAAGATGGGTCTAGCGGGGGCAATGAGCAGTTCTTC. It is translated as CASSQDGSSGGNEQFF.